These 18 T cell receptor beta chains were sequenced from one sample in a study of identical twins. TCRdb reanalysed the 5' RACE reads using MiXCR and keeps one entry per CDR3 protein. The sample yields some 260,000 distinct CDR3 sequences, about an eighth seen once. The sequenced material came from memory (CD45RO+) T cells sorted from blood. Every receptor here comes from a woman aged 18 to 35 in good health.

This clonotype was seen more than once but under ten times. The chain couples TRBV20-1 to TRBJ2-2, with D perhaps TRBD2 (6 bases). The V gene's germline CDR1 is DFQATT and CDR2 SNEGSKA (reference sequence). Trimming cost V 5 bases and J 6 bases, with 10 bases left between them. The CDR3 contains 12 residues. CDR3 residues: CSAWDSPGELFF. The CDR3 DNA is TGCAGTGCTTGGGACTCCCCCGGGGAGCTGTTTTTT.

Of note for this clonotype: A read error may produce the germline difference seen at one junction end. The chain recombines TRBV7-7 with TRBJ2-3; 11 bases line up with TRBD2. This CDR3 comprises 16 residues. Germline lookup yields CDR1 SSHAT and CDR2 FNYEAQ (reference sequence). The CDR3 bases are TGTGCTAGCAGCCCATCTAGCGGGGGGACCACAGATACGCAGTATTTT. It encodes CASSPSSGGTTDTQYF. Combining the CDR3 with reference TRBV7-7 and TRBJ2-3 gives the whole variable domain GAGVSQSPRYKVTKRGQDVTLRCDPISSHATLYWYQQALGQGPEFLTYFNYEAQPDKSGLPSDRFSAERPEGSISTLTIQRTEQRDSAMYRCASSPSSGGTTDTQYFGPGTRLTVL.

This clonotype was detected a few times. The chain carries TRBV20-1 and TRBJ2-1, with 11 nucleotides matching TRBD2. This CDR3 spans 15 amino acids. Germline V gene data show CDR1 as DFQATT and CDR2 as SNEGSKA (reference sequence). V lost 5 bases to trimming and J lost 6 bases; unmatched junction nucleotides: 9. In nucleotides, the CDR3 is TGCAGTGCTGGCTTACTAGCGGGAGTACCCAATGAGCAGTTCTTC. It yields the protein CSAGLLAGVPNEQFF.

This clonotype was seen many times. The chain couples TRBV29-1 to TRBJ2-1, with 13 bases that match TRBD2. This CDR3 has 18 amino acids. Per germline, CDR1 SQVTM and CDR2 ANQGSEA. V lost 4 bases to trimming and J lost 5 bases; unmatched junction nucleotides: 14. CDR3 sequence reads: CSVVPRLAGGGYDNEQFF. The CDR3 nucleotides are TGCAGCGTTGTCCCTCGACTAGCGGGAGGAGGTTACGACAATGAGCAGTTCTTC.

This clonotype was recorded once. The rearrangement uses TRBV7-3 and TRBJ2-3; 8 bases are a match to TRBD1. This CDR3 is built from 15 residues. From germline, CDR1 is SGHTA and CDR2 FQGTGA. V dropped 2 bases and J dropped 2; count of bases not matched to a gene: 3. The DNA for the CDR3 is TGTGCCAGCAGCTTAGGGACAGGATACACAGATACGCAGTATTTT. Encoded protein: CASSLGTGYTDTQYF.

This clonotype was detected many times. The V and J genes are TRBV29-1 and TRBJ2-1, with D maybe TRBD1 (8 bases). From germline, CDR1 is SQVTM and CDR2 ANQGSEA. V shed 3 bases and J shed 10 bases, with 13 bases lying between them. The CDR3 contains 12 residues. As DNA, the CDR3 is TGCAGCGTTGACACAGGGGGGGAAGAGCAGTTCTTC. Translation gives CSVDTGGEEQFF.

The chain uses TRBV5-1 and TRBJ2-5, with TRBD2 identical over 16 bases. Losses at the gene ends were 0 bases for V and 1 base for J; bases not matched to a gene: 3. This CDR3 has 18 amino acids. The germline V gene encodes CDR1 SGHRS and CDR2 YFSETQ. The DNA for the CDR3 is TGCGCCAGCAGCTTGGGAGGGACTAGCGGGGGGGTCCAAGAGACCCAGTACTTC. It yields the protein CASSLGGTSGGVQETQYF.

This clonotype turned up a few times. The chain couples TRBV2 to TRBJ2-6; tentatively, D is TRBD1 (6 bases). The CDR3 runs to 15 residues. The V and J ends lost 8 bases and 0 bases respectively, with 11 bases between them. From germline, CDR1 is SNHLY and CDR2 FYNNEI. CDR3 residues: CASRTVLSGANVLTF. The CDR3 region has the DNA TGTGCCAGCCGGACAGTGCTCTCTGGGGCCAACGTCCTGACTTTC.

The chain joins TRBV9 to TRBJ1-2; 7 bases agree with TRBD1. The CDR3 loop spans 15 amino acids. J gave up 2 bases and V 5 bases, and 9 bases lay outside the gene matches. From germline, CDR1 is SGDLS and CDR2 YYNGEE. The CDR3 loop reads CASRALRGSNYGYTF. The CDR3 DNA reads TGTGCCAGCAGAGCACTCAGGGGGTCGAACTATGGCTACACCTTC.

The V and J genes are TRBV5-6 and TRBJ2-1, with 7 bases matching TRBD1. Germline assignment: CDR1 SGHDT and CDR2 YYEEEE. V lost 3 bases to trimming and J lost 7 bases; unmatched junction nucleotides: 1. The CDR3 sequence is 12 residues long. The CDR3 protein is CASSWTGNEQFF. CDR3 coding DNA: TGTGCCAGCAGCTGGACAGGTAATGAGCAGTTCTTC.

This clonotype was seen a handful of times. The chain uses TRBV7-8 and TRBJ2-3; tentatively, D is TRBD1 or TRBD2 (6 bases each). The CDR3 runs to 15 residues. The germline gives CDR1 SGHVS, CDR2 FQNEAQ. The germline V and J ends were trimmed by 5 bases and 3 bases, with 15 bases remaining between them. The CDR3 nucleotides read TGTGCCAGCAGCCCGGGGGCGAGGATTACAGATACGCAGTATTTT. Its translation is CASSPGARITDTQYF.

This chain uses TRBV29-1 with TRBJ2-3; 7 bases match TRBD1. Germline V CDR1 and CDR2: SQVTM, ANQGSEA. J was trimmed by 1 base and V by 7 bases; bases with no gene match: 8. The CDR3 consists of 14 residues. The CDR3: CSARQGSGTDTQYF. CDR3 bases: TGCAGCGCAAGACAGGGATCGGGCACAGATACGCAGTATTTT.

This clonotype was found many times. This chain links TRBV6-6 with TRBJ2-1; TRBD1 might be the D (6 bases). Germline V CDR1 and CDR2: MNHNY, SVGAGI (reference sequence). The V end lost 6 bases, the J end lost 3 bases, and 9 bases lay between the germline ends. This CDR3 region has 13 residues. The CDR3 here is CASSLDSYNEQFF. Written as DNA, the CDR3 is TGTGCCAGCAGCCTGGACAGCTACAATGAGCAGTTCTTC.

This clonotype occurred many times. The V gene is TRBV3-1, the J gene TRBJ2-4; weak D call: TRBD2 (5 bases). The CDR3 has 15 amino acids. Germline CDR1 LGHDT, CDR2 YNNKEL (reference sequence). Trimming removed 1 base at V and 7 bases at J, with 14 bases between. The CDR3 DNA is TGTGCCAGCAGCCAAGGAGGATGGAGAGGGAACATTCAGTACTTC. This sequence encodes CASSQGGWRGNIQYF.

This clonotype has ten or more counts. This chain joins TRBV7-2 and TRBJ2-5, with 7 bases matching TRBD2. Germline values: CDR1 SGHTA, CDR2 FQGNSA. The V and J ends lost 5 bases and 1 base, in that order; junction bases with no gene match: 4. The CDR3 is made up of 14 amino acids. CDR3 amino acids: CASSGGLIQETQYF. In DNA form, the CDR3 reads TGTGCCAGCAGCGGGGGACTAATCCAAGAGACCCAGTACTTC.

J is TRBJ1-1 and V is TRBV10-3; weak D call: TRBD1 (6 bases). CDR3 size: 16 residues. Trimming stripped 2 bases from V and 6 bases from J, with 19 bases between. In germline, CDR1 is ENHRY, CDR2 SYGVKD. CDR3 protein: CAISEVQGLGGAEAFF. The CDR3 DNA reads TGTGCCATCAGTGAGGTTCAGGGGTTAGGGGGTGCTGAAGCTTTCTTT.

The rearrangement links TRBV18 to TRBJ2-2; D remains ambiguous. V shed 3 bases and J shed 4 bases, with 6 bases lying between them. This CDR3 contains 13 residues. Germline V gene data show CDR1 as KGHSH and CDR2 as LQKENI. CDR3 sequence (DNA): TGTGCCAGCTCACCCCTCCGCACCGGGGAGCTGTTTTTT. This codes for CASSPLRTGELFF.

This clonotype was seen only a few times. This chain joins TRBV5-1 and TRBJ2-1; D may be TRBD2 (5 bases). Germline lookup yields CDR1 SGHRS and CDR2 YFSETQ. This CDR3 has 13 amino acids. V lost 3 bases, J lost 3 bases, and 7 bases lay in between. For the CDR3, the DNA is TGCGCCAGCAGCTCGACTAACTACAATGAGCAGTTCTTC. It encodes CASSSTNYNEQFF.